Below, 15 T cell receptor beta chains from the same sample are listed, as sequenced in a study of a mutant IDH1 vaccine in newly diagnosed glioma. The repertoire was sequenced with immunoSEQ multiplex PCR; TCRdb's copy has only in-frame clones and lacks some. The data show roughly 50,000 clones, with 84% seen just once and 4.1% held by the top ten. Time point meaning: week 35, safety follow-up. Every single dose of the vaccine, 300 ug of mutant IDH1 20-mer peptide, came with topical imiquimod. These receptors are not linked to any known antigen. Sequenced here: PBMCs, sampled from a glioma patient whose treatment included an IDH1 peptide vaccine. These receptors were collected from a woman younger than 30 with glioma.

This chain links TRBV28 with TRBJ1-1, with TRBD1 matching 8 bases. The V gene end was trimmed by 6 bases and the J gene end by 1 base; junction bases not matched to a gene: 7. The V gene's germline CDR1 is MDHEN and CDR2 SYDVKM. The length of the CDR3 is 15 residues. CDR3 region: CASRPQGAANTEAFF. CDR3 DNA sequence: TGTGCCAGCAGGCCCCAGGGGGCTGCGAACACTGAAGCTTTCTTT.

This chain connects TRBV5-6 to TRBJ1-1; no firm D call. Germline V CDR1 and CDR2: SGHDT, YYEEEE. The CDR3 is 14 amino acids. The V end lost 1 base, the J end lost 0 bases, and 7 bases lay between the germline ends. The CDR3 here is CASSLTYMNTEAFF. The CDR3 nucleotides read TGTGCCAGCAGCTTGACCTACATGAACACTGAAGCTTTCTTT.

The rearrangement links TRBV6-1 to TRBJ1-2; 10 bases fit TRBD1. This CDR3 comprises 16 residues. V lost 4 bases to trimming and J lost 3 bases; unmatched junction nucleotides: 8. Per the germline V gene, CDR1 is MNHNS and CDR2 is SASEGT. The CDR3 DNA is TGTGCCAGCAGTGTGAGGGCGACAGGGGGCTACTATGGCTACACCTTC. It is translated as CASSVRATGGYYGYTF.

V usage is TRBV30 and J usage is TRBJ1-3; unclear D gene. The germline V gene encodes CDR1 GTSNPN and CDR2 SVGIG (reference sequence). The CDR3 has 14 amino acids. The V and J ends lost 0 bases and 0 bases respectively, with 6 bases between them. The CDR3 DNA is TGTGCCTGGAGTGTCTCCAACTCTGGAAACACCATATATTTT. Its translation is CAWSVSNSGNTIYF.

The chain carries TRBV9 and TRBJ1-1; TRBD1 is a possible D gene (5 bases). Germline CDR1 SGDLS, CDR2 YYNGEE. V was pared by 4 bases and J by 1 base, with 8 bases between. CDR3 length: 13 amino acids. The CDR3 spells CASSRGSNTEAFF. Here the CDR3 DNA reads TGTGCCAGCAGCCGGGGGTCGAACACTGAAGCTTTCTTT.

The chain recombines TRBV19 with TRBJ2-3, with 15 bases aligning to TRBD2. The CDR3 runs to 16 residues. Looked up from germline, CDR1 is LNHDA and CDR2 is SQIVND (reference sequence). The V and J ends lost 5 bases and 5 bases, in that order; junction bases with no gene match: 5. The CDR3 bases are TGTGCCAGTAGTTGGGGACTAGCGGGAGGCGGAGATACGCAGTATTTT. Translated: CASSWGLAGGGDTQYF.

This chain links TRBV7-2 with TRBJ2-7; D is uncertain. The V gene's germline CDR1 is SGHTA and CDR2 FQGNSA. Trimming took 3 bases from V and 4 from J, leaving 13 bases between them. The CDR3 is made up of 14 amino acids. CDR3 bases: TGTGCCAGCAGCTTCGACGGGTCAAGTTACGAGCAGTACTTC. Amino acids: CASSFDGSSYEQYF.

V usage is TRBV25-1 and J usage is TRBJ2-1; 8 nucleotides match TRBD1. The CDR3 runs to 14 residues. The germline gives CDR1 MGHDK, CDR2 SYGVNS. Unmatched junction bases numbered 5, after V lost 3 bases and J lost 7 bases. The CDR3: CASSERRGRNEQFF. CDR3 in DNA: TGTGCCAGCAGTGAGCGCAGGGGGCGGAATGAGCAGTTCTTC.

This chain uses TRBV9 with TRBJ2-7, with D perhaps given as TRBD1 or TRBD2 (5 bases each). Per the germline V gene, CDR1 is SGDLS and CDR2 is YYNGEE. The length of the CDR3 is 14 residues. With 4 bases removed from V and 0 bases from J, the gap between germline ends came to 11 bases. The CDR3 DNA sequence: TGTGCCAGCAGCCCTTGGGGGAGCTCCTACGAGCAGTACTTC. Translating it yields CASSPWGSSYEQYF.

The V call is TRBV9, the J call TRBJ1-4; D not resolved. CDR1 is SGDLS, CDR2 YYNGEE, per germline. The V gene lost 0 bases and the J gene lost 5 bases, with 11 bases spanning the gap. The CDR3 spans 15 residues. The CDR3 nucleotides read TGTGCCAGCAGCGTAGAATCCTTACCCAATGAAAAACTGTTTTTT. Protein product: CASSVESLPNEKLFF.

The chain has TRBV30 and TRBJ1-6, with D hard to call. The CDR3 consists of 15 residues. Trimming took 0 bases from V and 0 from J, leaving 6 bases between them. Germline CDR1 reads GTSNPN; CDR2 reads SVGIG (reference sequence). CDR3: CAWSVGSSYNSPLHF. The CDR3 bases are TGTGCCTGGAGTGTAGGAAGCTCCTATAATTCACCCCTCCACTTT.

CDR3 sequence: CASSPVAGGGDTQYF. The CDR3, as DNA: TGTGCCAGCAGCCCAGTGGCGGGGGGCGGCGATACGCAGTATTTT. This sequence joins TRBV9 and TRBJ2-3; TRBD2 matches at 8 bases. CDR3 length: 15 residues. Germline loops: CDR1 SGDLS, CDR2 YYNGEE. V lost 4 bases, J lost 6 bases, and 10 bases stayed unmatched.

The genes are TRBV19 and TRBJ1-1; possible D gene TRBD1, 5 bases. CDR1 and CDR2 (germline): LNHDA, SQIVND (reference sequence). Trimming left V 1 base short and J 4 bases short, with 10 bases between. The CDR3 is 14 amino acids. This CDR3 reads CASSIVGGATEAFF. For the CDR3, the DNA is TGTGCCAGTAGTATAGTAGGAGGGGCCACTGAAGCTTTCTTT.

This clone has a single count. This rearrangement joins TRBV5-1 to TRBJ1-2; 9 bases agree with TRBD1. Germline trimming cut 4 bases from V and 6 bases from J; bases unmatched to any gene: 4. This CDR3 spans 13 amino acids. CDR1 SGHRS and CDR2 YFSETQ come from the germline V gene. Here the CDR3 reads CASSPGQGDGYTF. In DNA, the CDR3 is TGCGCCAGCAGCCCGGGACAGGGAGATGGCTACACCTTC.

This clone was picked up a small number of times. The genes are TRBV6-5 and TRBJ2-7; 10 nucleotides match TRBD2. The CDR3 is made up of 14 amino acids. V was clipped by 7 bases and J by 2 bases; unmatched bases: 5. From germline, CDR1 is MNHEY and CDR2 SVGAGI. The CDR3 region is CASKTGLATYEQYF. The CDR3 nucleotides read TGTGCCAGCAAGACGGGACTAGCGACCTACGAGCAGTACTTC.